A selection of T cell receptor beta chains follows, all from one sample in a study of shared clonotypes between healthy human individuals. Repertoires were generated with immunoSEQ multiplex PCR, while TCRdb's copy carries only in-frame clones and drops some. The table includes roughly 550,000 clones, 95% to 96% detected once. Sequencing was performed on naive CD8+ T cells sorted from blood. These receptors were obtained from a woman aged 30 to 39 in good health. CDR3s include the opening cysteine and the closing phenylalanine or tryptophan. The order of the fields is V gene, clone size, J gene, D gene, CDR3 DNA, CDR3 protein. A D gene is named only where the DNA matches it firmly. Some rows have no size entry. The others give once, few or many, or a class for an expanded clone.

TRBV29-1	NA	TRBJ2-1	TRBD2	TGCAGCACCCGGGGACTAGCGGGCACCGGTGGGTACAATGAGCAGTTCTTC	CSTRGLAGTGGYNEQFF
TRBV25-1	once	TRBJ2-2	TRBD1	TGTGCCAGCAGTGACCGACAGGGGAACACCGGGGAGCTGTTTTTT	CASSDRQGNTGELFF
TRBV6-6	NA	TRBJ2-5	NA	TGTGCCAGCAGTTATCAAGAGACCCAGTACTTC	CASSYQETQYF
TRBV14	NA	TRBJ2-7	NA	TGTGCCAGTCAGGGAGGCGAGCAGTACTTC	CASQGGEQYF
TRBV10-3	NA	TRBJ1-1	NA	TGTGCCATCAGTGAGGGCCCAGGGATGAACACTGAAGCTTTCTTT	CAISEGPGMNTEAFF
TRBV11-2	NA	TRBJ2-5	TRBD2	TGTGCCAGCAGCCCCGGCGTCAATCTAGCGGGAGCGGGAGAGACCCAGTACTTC	CASSPGVNLAGAGETQYF
TRBV4-2	NA	TRBJ2-1	TRBD2	TGTGCCAGCAGCCAAGAGACTAGCGGGAGCTCCTACAATGAGCAGTTCTTC	CASSQETSGSSYNEQFF
TRBV9	NA	TRBJ2-5	NA	TGTGCCAGCAGCTTAGGGGGTTACGAGGAGACCCAGTACTTC	CASSLGGYEETQYF
TRBV11-2	NA	TRBJ2-7	NA	TGTGCCAGCAGCTCGGCAGGCGAGCAGTACTTC	CASSSAGEQYF
TRBV10-1	NA	TRBJ2-1	TRBD2	TGCGCCAGCAGTGAGATGACTAGCGGAGAATACAATGAGCAGTTCTTC	CASSEMTSGEYNEQFF